A single sample is the source of the 9 T cell receptor beta chains below, sequenced in a study of blood T cell repertoires in COVID-19. Profiled with immunoSEQ multiplex PCR; TCRdb holds only in-frame clones, not every one. There are about 160,000 clones in the sample; roughly 85% occur only once, and 0.8% to 1.2% lies in the top ten. Material for sequencing was peripheral blood. The receptors originated from a man aged 35 to 55 with acute or convalescent COVID-19.

This clone has a single count. The chain carries TRBV29-1 and TRBJ2-1; TRBD1 might be the D (6 bases). The CDR3 extends over 16 amino acids. V was clipped by 0 bases and J by 1 base, with 13 bases between them. In germline, CDR1 is SQVTM, CDR2 ANQGSEA. The CDR3 DNA follows: TGCAGCGTTGAAGATACGTGGGGGCCGTCCTACAATGAGCAGTTCTTC. It codes for CSVEDTWGPSYNEQFF.

This clone was picked up one time. The chain has TRBV21-1 and TRBJ1-2; the DNA was not used to check the table's D call, TRBD1. TRBV21-1 has pseudogene status. The CDR3 sequence is 17 residues long. The CDR3 spells CASSKDYGRGSMGGYTF. DNA of the CDR3: TGTGCCAGCAGCAAAGACTACGGCAGGGGATCCATGGGTGGCTACACCTTC.

The chain carries TRBV2 and TRBJ2-2; D perhaps matches TRBD1 (5 bases). The CDR3 length is 15 residues. V lost 10 bases and J lost 5, with 20 bases in between. Germline lookup yields CDR1 SNHLY and CDR2 FYNNEI. DNA for the CDR3: TGTGCCACCGGATCCCAGGGTCTGATGACCGGGGAGCTGTTTTTT. This gives the protein CATGSQGLMTGELFF.

V usage is TRBV7-9 and J usage is TRBJ2-7; TRBD2 matches at 11 bases. The junction had 12 bases not matched to a gene; V was cut back by 2 bases and J by 3 bases. The germline V gene has CDR1 SEHNR and CDR2 FQNEAQ (reference sequence). This CDR3 is 18 amino acids long. CDR3 coding DNA: TGTGCCAGCAGCTTAAGGGCTAGCGGGGGGCGAGGGGACTACGAGCAGTACTTC. It codes for CASSLRASGGRGDYEQYF. Drawing the rest from reference TRBV7-9 and TRBJ2-7, the complete variable domain is DTGVSQNPRHKITKRGQNVTFRCDPISEHNRLYWYRQTLGQGPEFLTYFQNEAQLEKSRLLSDRFSAERPKGSFSTLEIQRTEQGDSAMYLCASSLRASGGRGDYEQYFGPGTRLTVT.

The rearrangement links TRBV7-2 to TRBJ2-7; 10 nucleotides line up with TRBD1. Germline assignment: CDR1 SGHTA and CDR2 FQGNSA. The CDR3 spans 15 residues. V was pared by 1 base and J by 2 bases, with 2 bases of the junction left unmatched. CDR3 in amino acids: CASSLVGTGAYEQYF. DNA for the CDR3: TGTGCCAGCAGCTTAGTGGGGACAGGGGCCTACGAGCAGTACTTC. Combining the CDR3 with reference TRBV7-2 and TRBJ2-7 gives the whole variable domain GAGVSQSPSNKVTEKGKDVELRCDPISGHTALYWYRQSLGQGLEFLIYFQGNSAPDKSGLPSDRFSAERTGGSVSTLTIQRTQQEDSAVYLCASSLVGTGAYEQYFGPGTRLTVT.

This clone was seen only a few times. The V call is TRBV9, the J call TRBJ1-2, with TRBD1 as a possible D gene (6 bases). Germline-derived CDR1 and CDR2 are SGDLS and YYNGEE. CDR3 length: 14 residues. Trimming cost V 4 bases and J 5 bases, with 15 bases left between them. The CDR3 is CASSPREQGYGYTF. The CDR3 nucleotides read TGTGCCAGCAGCCCACGAGAACAGGGATATGGCTACACCTTC.

The chain carries TRBV7-8 and TRBJ1-3; a possible D gene is TRBD1 (6 bases). Germline values: CDR1 SGHVS, CDR2 FQNEAQ. The CDR3 loop spans 15 amino acids. V lost 0 bases and J lost 0, with 6 bases in between. The CDR3 sequence: CASSLAGGSGNTIYF. CDR3 nucleotides: TGTGCCAGCAGCTTAGCAGGGGGCTCTGGAAACACCATATATTTT.

V usage is TRBV7-2 and J usage is TRBJ2-3, with 9 bases fitting TRBD2. This CDR3 has 17 amino acids. CDR1 SGHTA and CDR2 FQGNSA come from the germline V gene. V gave up 3 bases and J gave up 5 bases; unmatched junction bases: 12. Here the CDR3 reads CASSFGGGAPTQDTQYF. DNA for the CDR3: TGTGCCAGCAGCTTTGGCGGGGGGGCCCCCACACAAGATACGCAGTATTTT.

The genes are TRBV11-3 and TRBJ1-1, with D perhaps matching TRBD1 (6 bases). V dropped 4 bases and J dropped 0 bases, with 6 bases sitting between them. Germline lookup yields CDR1 SGHNT and CDR2 YENEEA. The CDR3 is 13 amino acids. In DNA, the CDR3 is TGTGCCAGCAGCTGGGACATGAACACTGAAGCTTTCTTT. This codes for CASSWDMNTEAFF.